This TCR beta chain was observed in a study of regulatory T cells in long-lasting Graves disease. Findings of the study overall: Persistent Graves' patients showed reduced TCR diversity versus newly diagnosed patients. New patients shared 800 to 1,000 public clonotypes, and persistent patients shared more, with approximately 2,600.

For TCR beta, libraries came from iRepertoire HTBI primers and Arm-PCR of CDR3 regions. TCRdb fed the multiplex PCR reads into MiXCR, producing one record per CDR3 protein. Of 410,000 or so distinct CDR3 sequences listed, around 14% are singletons. Time point of the sample: newly diagnosed GD, antithyroid drugs for less than 3 months. PBMC RNA was the source of the TCR library. Graves' disease diagnoses followed American Thyroid Association guidelines. CDR3 length: 17 residues. Trimming pared 0 bases from V and 0 bases from J, leaving 10 bases between. Per germline, CDR1 KGHDR and CDR2 SFDVKD. Only a few counts were recorded for this clonotype. As yet, its antigen is unknown. These data also featured in a second study, about T cells in Graves' hyperthyroidism and ophthalmopathy. According to that study: The study used the HTBI primer set for a first-round RT-PCR of the TCR CDR3.

The rearrangement uses TRBV24-1 and TRBJ2-2; D gene unclear. The sequenced sample was peripheral blood mononuclear cells (PBMCs), obtained at new diagnosis, from a patient treated with antithyroid drugs. The TCR sequence derives from a woman in her 30s with Graves disease. The CDR3 bases are TGTGCCACCAGTGATTTGCTCGGCGGTGCGAACACCGGGGAGCTGTTTTTT. The encoded protein is CATSDLLGGANTGELFF.